Shown below are 13 T cell receptor beta chains from a single sample sequenced in a study of beta chain features in type 1 diabetes. Notes on the study in general: For Type 1 diabetes patients, all four CD4+ subsets carried TCRB CDR3s that were moderately but significantly shorter.

Expressed TCRB transcripts got sequenced, as all isolated RNA was reverse transcribed. Produced via immunoSEQ multiplex PCR; TCRdb's table is partial and in-frame only. The sample lists approximately 170,000 clones, 6.5% to 8.5% occurring once. These receptors lack a known antigen. Sequencing was performed on central memory CD4+ T cells from blood. The receptors were gathered from a man aged 18-30 years with type 1 diabetes.

The chain links TRBV9 to TRBJ1-1; D gene ambiguous. CDR1 is SGDLS, CDR2 YYNGEE, per germline. The CDR3 is 15 residues long. The germline V and J ends were trimmed by 0 bases and 1 base, with 10 bases remaining between them. DNA for the CDR3: TGTGCCAGCAGCGTAGGAACGGTCCAGAACACTGAAGCTTTCTTT. It specifies CASSVGTVQNTEAFF. The whole variable domain, filled in from reference TRBV9 and TRBJ1-1, reads DSGVTQTPKHLITATGQRVTLRCSPRSGDLSVYWYQQSLDQGLQFLIQYYNGEERAKGNILERFSAQQFPDLHSELNLSSLELGDSALYFCASSVGTVQNTEAFFGQGTRLTVV.

A few counts support this clone. The CDR3 nucleotides read TGTGCCACCAGCAGGGCAGATGACTCATACACCTTC. Amino acids: CATSRADDSYTF. This chain links TRBV15 with TRBJ1-2, with D uncertain. The CDR3 consists of 12 residues. The V gene lost 3 bases and the J gene lost 11 bases, with 13 bases spanning the gap. Germline CDR1 reads LNHNV; CDR2 reads YYDKDF (reference sequence).

The V and J genes are TRBV4-3 and TRBJ2-3; 7 bases fit TRBD2. The V segment lost 3 bases and the J segment 1 base; nucleotides outside the gene matches: 10. CDR3 size: 17 residues. The V gene's germline CDR1 is LGHNA and CDR2 YSLEER. The CDR3 sequence is CASSHEVSSGGTDTQYF. CDR3 sequence (DNA): TGCGCCAGCAGCCATGAGGTTTCAAGCGGGGGCACAGATACGCAGTATTTT.

DNA for the CDR3: TGTGCCAGCAGCTTGCAAGGGGACAGGAGGTACCACGAGCAGTACTTC. Its protein is CASSLQGDRRYHEQYF. The gene calls are TRBV7-2 and TRBJ2-7; TRBD1 matches at 8 bases. The germline V gene has CDR1 SGHTA and CDR2 FQGNSA. V shed 3 bases, J shed 5 bases, and the junction held 12 bases outside the gene matches. The length of the CDR3 is 16 residues.

In this sample, this clone turned up a few times. The gene calls are TRBV2 and TRBJ2-7; TRBD2 aligns across 7 bases. With V trimmed by 6 bases and J by 2 bases, 4 bases remained unmatched. The germline V gene encodes CDR1 SNHLY and CDR2 FYNNEI. This CDR3 region has 13 residues. DNA for the CDR3: TGTGCCAGCAGGCGGCTAGCGGCCTACGAGCAGTACTTC. Translating gives CASRRLAAYEQYF.

The rearrangement uses TRBV30 and TRBJ1-6; D gene uncertain. V lost 0 bases, J lost 2 bases, and 5 bases lay in between. CDR3 length: 14 amino acids. Germline lookup yields CDR1 GTSNPN and CDR2 SVGIG (reference sequence). CDR3 loop: CAWSVTAYNSPLHF. Here the CDR3 DNA reads TGTGCCTGGAGTGTAACAGCCTATAATTCACCCCTCCACTTT.

This clone has only a few counts. This sequence joins TRBV9 and TRBJ1-1; 9 bases fit TRBD1. J was trimmed by 6 bases and V by 3 bases; bases with no gene match: 9. This CDR3 has 15 residues. The germline gives CDR1 SGDLS, CDR2 YYNGEE. For the CDR3, the DNA is TGTGCCAGCAGCGCCCAGACAGGGGGTGTTTCTGAAGCTTTCTTT. The encoded protein is CASSAQTGGVSEAFF.

There are a few counts of this clone. This chain links TRBV15 with TRBJ2-3; 7 bases fit TRBD1. Germline values: CDR1 LNHNV, CDR2 YYDKDF (reference sequence). The CDR3 spans 15 residues. Trimming cost V 1 base and J 4 bases; bases outside gene matches: 5. CDR3 nucleotide sequence: TGTGCCACCAGCAGAGCGAAGGGGGCGGCAGATACGCAGTATTTT. Residues: CATSRAKGAADTQYF.

The J gene is TRBJ2-3, the V gene TRBV7-2; TRBD2 might be the D (7 bases). V lost 2 bases and J 2 bases, leaving 11 bases between the germline ends. From germline, CDR1 is SGHTA and CDR2 FQGNSA. The length of the CDR3 is 15 residues. CDR3 protein: CASSLSRGHTDTQYF. Here the CDR3 DNA reads TGTGCCAGCAGCTTATCGCGGGGGCACACAGATACGCAGTATTTT.

This clone appeared a few times. The chain is built from TRBV5-3 and TRBJ2-2; D unresolved. TRBV5-3 is annotated as an ORF whose role is uncertain. This CDR3 is built from 15 residues. The V end was cut by 4 bases, the J end by 1 base, with 11 bases between. The CDR3 is CARSTDRGNTGELFF. In DNA form, the CDR3 reads TGTGCCAGAAGCACCGATCGAGGGAACACCGGGGAGCTGTTTTTT.

The rearrangement links TRBV9 to TRBJ2-6, with D possibly being TRBD1 (5 bases). Per the germline V gene, CDR1 is SGDLS and CDR2 is YYNGEE. The CDR3 is 16 residues long. Trimming removed 3 bases at V and 0 bases at J, with 10 bases between. The CDR3 nucleotides are TGTGCCAGCAGCGCGACAGTAAGCTCTGGGGCCAACGTCCTGACTTTC. This gives the protein CASSATVSSGANVLTF.

As DNA, the CDR3 is TGTGCCAGCAGTTTATCAGGCGAGCTTGAGCAGTTCTTC. Its translation: CASSLSGELEQFF. V gene TRBV28 combines with J gene TRBJ2-1; unclear D gene. The V gene lost 1 base and the J gene lost 9 bases, with 10 bases spanning the gap. Looked up from germline, CDR1 is MDHEN and CDR2 is SYDVKM. This CDR3 region has 13 residues.

This chain uses TRBV15 with TRBJ2-1; D perhaps matches TRBD1 (6 bases). The V end lost 5 bases, the J end lost 9 bases, and 14 bases lay between the germline ends. This CDR3 comprises 13 residues. In germline, CDR1 is LNHNV, CDR2 YYDKDF (reference sequence). The CDR3 loop reads CATSSMRGGEQFF. The CDR3 coding sequence is TGTGCCACCAGCTCAATGCGAGGGGGTGAGCAGTTCTTC. The whole variable domain, filled in from reference TRBV15 and TRBJ2-1, reads DAMVIQNPRYQVTQFGKPVTLSCSQTLNHNVMYWYQQKSSQAPKLLFHYYDKDFNNEADTPDNFQSRRPNTSFCFLDIRSPGLGDTAMYLCATSSMRGGEQFFGPGTRLTVL.